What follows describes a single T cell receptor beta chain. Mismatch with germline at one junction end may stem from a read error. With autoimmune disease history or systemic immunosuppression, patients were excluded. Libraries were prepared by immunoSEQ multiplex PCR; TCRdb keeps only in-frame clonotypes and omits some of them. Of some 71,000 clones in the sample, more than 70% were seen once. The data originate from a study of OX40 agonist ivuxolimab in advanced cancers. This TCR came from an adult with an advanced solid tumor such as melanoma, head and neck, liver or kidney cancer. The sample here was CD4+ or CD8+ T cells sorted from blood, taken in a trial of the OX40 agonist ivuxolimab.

CDR3 sequence (DNA): TGCGCCAGCAGCCAACACCCGGCCCGACAGGGGGCTAAATATGGCTACACCTTC. It is translated as CASSQHPARQGAKYGYTF. This chain connects TRBV4-3 to TRBJ1-2; 10 nucleotides match TRBD1. The CDR3 is 18 residues long. The germline gives CDR1 LGHNA, CDR2 YSLEER.